The clone carrying this T cell receptor (beta chain) was picked up many times. The antigen is not known. The record originates from a study of early T cells in non-severe SARS-CoV-2 infection. On the study more broadly: Bulk RNA from unsorted whole blood was sequenced; chains were unpaired.

The TCR library protocol attached unique molecular identifiers to the individual cDNA molecules. Via MiXCR, TCRdb re-called the 5' RACE reads, giving one row per CDR3 protein. The data show roughly 80,000 distinct CDR3 sequences, 5.5% to 7.5% seen once. Broader study findings: Missing private and CD4 specificities, VDJdb matching favored anti-spike CD8 responses.

The CDR3 sequence is 13 residues long. The V and J ends lost 1 base and 6 bases respectively, with 9 bases between them. This clonotype originated in an adult who was a healthcare worker with PCR-confirmed SARS-CoV-2 infection or an uninfected control (not recorded which). This sequence joins TRBV12-3 or TRBV12-4 and TRBJ2-5; possibly TRBD1 for D (6 bases). Sequencing was carried out using whole blood. DNA for the CDR3: TGTGCCAGCAGTTTAGTGCAGGGGAAGACCCAGTACTTC. Its protein product is CASSLVQGKTQYF.